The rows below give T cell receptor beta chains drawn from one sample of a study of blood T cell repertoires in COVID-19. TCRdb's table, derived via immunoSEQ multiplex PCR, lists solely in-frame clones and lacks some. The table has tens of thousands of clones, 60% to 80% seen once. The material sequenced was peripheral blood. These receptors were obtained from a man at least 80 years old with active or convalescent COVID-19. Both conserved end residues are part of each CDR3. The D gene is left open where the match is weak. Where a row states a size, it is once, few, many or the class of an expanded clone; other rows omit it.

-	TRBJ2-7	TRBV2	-	CASNSQAIDEQYF	TGTGCCAGCAATTCCCAGGCTATTGACGAGCAGTACTTC
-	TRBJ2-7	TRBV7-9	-	CASSTDNYEQYF	TGTGCCAGCAGCACGGACAACTACGAGCAGTACTTC
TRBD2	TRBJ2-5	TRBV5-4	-	CASSSPGRGRATETQYF	TGTGCCAGCAGCTCCCCCGGGCGGGGGAGGGCCACAGAGACCCAGTACTTC
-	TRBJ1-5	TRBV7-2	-	CASSLASGQNNQPQHF	TGTGCCAGCAGCTTAGCTTCCGGACAGAACAATCAGCCCCAGCATTTT
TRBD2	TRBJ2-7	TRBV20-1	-	CSVGLFYEQYF	TGCAGCGTGGGACTATTCTACGAGCAGTACTTC
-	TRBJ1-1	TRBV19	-	CASRAQMDRNTEAFF	TGTGCCAGTAGGGCTCAGATGGACAGGAACACTGAAGCTTTCTTT
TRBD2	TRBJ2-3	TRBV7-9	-	CASSDRLAGGRVATQYF	TGTGCCAGCAGCGACCGACTAGCGGGGGGCCGGGTGGCTACGCAGTATTTT
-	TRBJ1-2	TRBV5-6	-	CASRRESYGYTF	TGTGCCAGCAGGCGGGAGAGCTATGGCTACACCTTC
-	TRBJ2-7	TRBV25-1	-	CASSESLAAARQYF	TGTGCCAGCAGTGAATCCCTCGCCGCGGCCCGGCAGTACTTC
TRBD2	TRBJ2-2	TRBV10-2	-	CASGLAGEAGELFF	TGCGCCAGCGGCCTAGCGGGGGAGGCCGGGGAGCTGTTTTTT
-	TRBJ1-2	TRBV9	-	CASSAKQGSGYGYTF	TGTGCCAGCAGCGCAAAACAGGGATCGGGCTATGGCTACACCTTC
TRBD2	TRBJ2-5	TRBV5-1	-	CASSLGTSGGQETQYF	TGCGCCAGCAGCTTGGGGACTAGCGGGGGACAAGAGACCCAGTACTTC
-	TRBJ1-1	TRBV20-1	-	CSAFKGDEAFF	TGCAGTGCTTTTAAGGGGGATGAAGCTTTCTTT
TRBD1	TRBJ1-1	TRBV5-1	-	CASSPDPGGFTEAFF	TGCGCCAGCAGCCCCGACCCAGGGGGCTTCACTGAAGCTTTCTTT
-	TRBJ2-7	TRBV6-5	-	CASSYSISGTYEQYF	TGTGCCAGCAGTTACTCGATATCCGGGACCTACGAGCAGTACTTC
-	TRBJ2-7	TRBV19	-	CASRAKRGSYEQYF	TGTGCCAGCCGCGCGAAACGAGGGTCCTACGAGCAGTACTTC
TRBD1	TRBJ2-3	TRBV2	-	CASRIRGTGGIGGSTDTQYF	TGTGCCAGCAGGATTAGGGGAACAGGGGGCATCGGGGGGAGCACAGATACGCAGTATTTT
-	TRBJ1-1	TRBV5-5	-	CASSFRNTEAFF	TGTGCCAGCAGCTTTAGGAACACTGAAGCTTTCTTT
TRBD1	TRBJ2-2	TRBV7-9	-	CASSLVGQGNTGELFF	TGTGCCAGCAGCTTAGTTGGACAGGGGAACACCGGGGAGCTGTTTTTT
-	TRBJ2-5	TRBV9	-	CASSVGQGETQYF	TGTGCCAGCAGCGTCGGTCAGGGTGAGACCCAGTACTTC
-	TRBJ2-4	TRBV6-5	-	CASGTGLAKNIQYF	TGTGCCAGCGGAACAGGGCTAGCCAAAAACATTCAGTACTTC
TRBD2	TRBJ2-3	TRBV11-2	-	CASSPRGGTSTDTQYF	TGTGCCAGCAGCCCTCGGGGGGGTACTAGCACAGATACGCAGTATTTT
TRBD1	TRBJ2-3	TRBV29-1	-	CSVEPGDSPDTQYF	TGCAGCGTTGAGCCAGGGGACAGTCCAGATACGCAGTATTTT
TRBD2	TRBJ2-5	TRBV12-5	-	CASGLVLAGTETQYF	TGTGCTAGTGGTTTGGTACTAGCGGGGACAGAGACCCAGTACTTC
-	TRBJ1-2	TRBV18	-	CASSQDGGIGYTF	TGTGCCAGCTCCCAAGACGGGGGTATTGGCTACACCTTC
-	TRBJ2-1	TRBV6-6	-	CASSILDNEQFF	TGTGCCAGCAGTATACTAGACAATGAGCAGTTCTTC
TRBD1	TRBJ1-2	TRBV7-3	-	CASSLGQGLDYGYTF	TGTGCCAGCAGCTTAGGACAGGGCCTGGACTATGGCTACACCTTC
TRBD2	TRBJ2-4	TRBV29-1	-	CSVVREGRGNIQYF	TGCAGCGTCGTTCGGGAGGGCCGGGGGAACATTCAGTACTTC
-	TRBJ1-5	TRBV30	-	CAWSVQTVNQPQHF	TGTGCCTGGAGTGTACAGACAGTAAATCAGCCCCAGCATTTT
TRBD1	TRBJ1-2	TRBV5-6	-	CASSPDRGHGYGYTF	TGTGCCAGCAGCCCGGACAGGGGGCATGGGTATGGCTACACCTTC
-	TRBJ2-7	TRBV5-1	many	CASSLTRDSYEQYF	TGCGCCAGCAGCTTGACACGGGACTCCTACGAGCAGTACTTC
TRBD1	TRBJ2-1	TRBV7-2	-	CASSLQGAFYNEQFF	TGTGCCAGCAGCTTACAGGGGGCCTTCTACAATGAGCAGTTCTTC
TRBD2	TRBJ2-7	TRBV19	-	CASSPTPRTSGTYEQYF	TGTGCCAGTAGCCCAACCCCTCGGACTAGCGGGACGTACGAGCAGTACTTC
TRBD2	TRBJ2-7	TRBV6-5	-	CASSYTTSGGYEQYF	TGTGCCAGCAGTTACACGACTAGCGGGGGATACGAGCAGTACTTC
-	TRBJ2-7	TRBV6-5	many	CASSLGEVEQYF	TGTGCCAGCAGCCTTGGGGAGGTCGAGCAGTACTTC
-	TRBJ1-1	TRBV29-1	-	CSVEERGYPWEAFF	TGCAGCGTTGAAGAGCGAGGGTATCCGTGGGAAGCTTTCTTT
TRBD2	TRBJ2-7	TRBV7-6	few	CASSLAGAGGLSYEQYF	TGTGCCAGCAGCTTAGCGGGGGCGGGGGGGCTCTCCTACGAGCAGTACTTC
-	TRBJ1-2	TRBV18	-	CASSPQGDSLTNYGYTF	TGTGCCAGCTCACCCCAAGGAGATTCCCTAACTAACTATGGCTACACCTTC